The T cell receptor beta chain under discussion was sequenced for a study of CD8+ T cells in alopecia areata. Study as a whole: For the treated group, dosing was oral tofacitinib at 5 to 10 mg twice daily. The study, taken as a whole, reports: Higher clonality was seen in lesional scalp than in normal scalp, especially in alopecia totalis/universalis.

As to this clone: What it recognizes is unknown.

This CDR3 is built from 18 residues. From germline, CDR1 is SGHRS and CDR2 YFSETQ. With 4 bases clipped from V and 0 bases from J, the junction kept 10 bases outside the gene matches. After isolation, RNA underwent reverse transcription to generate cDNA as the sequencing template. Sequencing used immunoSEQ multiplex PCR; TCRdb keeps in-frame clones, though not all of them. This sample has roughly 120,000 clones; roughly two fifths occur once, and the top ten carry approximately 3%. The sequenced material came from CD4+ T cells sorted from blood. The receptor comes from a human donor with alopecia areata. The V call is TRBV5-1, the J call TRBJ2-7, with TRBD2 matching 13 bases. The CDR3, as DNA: TGCGCCAGCAGCCTAACCTGGACTAGCGGGAGAAGCTCCTACGAGCAGTACTTC. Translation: CASSLTWTSGRSSYEQYF.